One and the same sample provided the 17 T cell receptor beta chains below, sequenced in a study of CXCR3-negative and CXCR3-positive naive CD8 T cells. Study results and limitations: CXCR3-expressing naive cells carried TRB CDR3s more hydrophobic than those of CXCR3-negative naive cells.

These TCRs are of unknown antigen specificity. UMI-labeled TRB cDNA libraries were prepared by 5' RACE. TCRdb reprocessed the 5' RACE reads and reports one entry per CDR3 protein, with no DNA. The sample yields around 130,000 distinct CDR3 sequences, of which the top ten take up around 0.54%. Sequenced material: naive CXCR3+ CD8+ T cells from blood. The subset was: CD45RO-CCR7+CD27+CD95- naive CD8+ T cells expressing CXCR3 (TNR3+). These receptors all stem from a human donor in good health. Some clones in this sample may be carry-over from other donors' samples.

The V and J genes are TRBV4-3 and TRBJ1-1; TCRdb picks TRBD1, but there is no DNA to check that call. CDR1 and CDR2 from the germline V gene are LGHNA and YSLEER. This CDR3 region has 14 residues. The CDR3 spells CASSQDRGRAEAFF.

CDR3 loop: CAILDPPYNEQFF. The chain joins TRBV10-3 to TRBJ2-1; TCRdb's D call of TRBD1 is untestable without DNA. The CDR3 spans 13 residues. Germline lookup yields CDR1 ENHRY and CDR2 SYGVKD.

The chain employs TRBV4-1 and TRBJ2-1; the D call of TRBD1 rests on TCRdb alone, since no DNA is present to check it. The CDR3 spans 15 residues. CDR1 is MGHRA and CDR2 is YSYEKL in the germline V gene. CDR3 amino acids: CASRITGTPGHEQFF.

The V and J genes are TRBV6-2 or TRBV6-3 and TRBJ2-1; TCRdb proposes TRBD2, but this gene call is untestable without DNA. Germline V lookup: CDR1 MNHEY, CDR2 SVGEGT. This CDR3 has 13 amino acids. The CDR3 region is CASAWGGRNEQFF.

This sequence joins TRBV7-2 and TRBJ2-7. Germline loops: CDR1 SGHTA, CDR2 FQGNSA. This CDR3 spans 14 amino acids. CDR3 region: CASRQTGFSYEQYF.

This rearrangement joins TRBV27 to TRBJ2-3; lacking DNA, the TRBD1 call made by TCRdb goes unchecked. CDR1 and CDR2 from the germline V gene are MNHEY and SMNVEV (reference sequence). The CDR3 consists of 16 residues. The CDR3 here is CASSLLGGSSTDTQYF.

V usage is TRBV7-8 and J usage is TRBJ1-4; TCRdb outputs TRBD1, but without DNA this stays unchecked. Germline loops: CDR1 SGHVS, CDR2 FQNEAQ. There are 14 residues in the CDR3. The chain's CDR3 is CASSRLSGNEKLFF.

The gene calls are TRBV28 and TRBJ2-7; TCRdb lists TRBD1, though no DNA is available to test this call. The CDR3 contains 16 residues. The V gene's germline CDR1 is MDHEN and CDR2 SYDVKM. The CDR3: CASHEGGGFGRETQYF.

J is TRBJ1-2 and V is TRBV27; TCRdb calls TRBD1, which cannot be checked without DNA. The CDR3 spans 14 residues. Per germline, CDR1 MNHEY and CDR2 SMNVEV (reference sequence). The CDR3 sequence is CASSFTGVGYGYTF.

The chain joins TRBV7-9 to TRBJ2-1. Germline values: CDR1 SEHNR, CDR2 FQNEAQ (reference sequence). There are 15 residues in the CDR3. Here the CDR3 reads CASSLEGHDWDEQFF.

The V gene is TRBV4-2, the J gene TRBJ1-5. In germline, CDR1 is LGHNA, CDR2 YNFKEQ. This CDR3 is built from 16 residues. CDR3 sequence: CASSQDSGQFNQPQHF.

This sequence joins TRBV6-6 and TRBJ1-2; TCRdb returns TRBD1, unconfirmable since there is no DNA. The CDR3 totals 14 residues. The germline CDR1 and CDR2 sequences are MNHNY and SVGAGI (reference sequence). The CDR3 sequence is CASSSGQNLYGYTF.

V usage is TRBV5-4 and J usage is TRBJ2-7; lacking DNA, the TRBD2 call made by TCRdb goes unchecked. The CDR3 runs 14 residues. Looked up from germline, CDR1 is SGHNT and CDR2 is YYREEE (reference sequence). The CDR3 region is CASSLGLADYEQYF.

This chain connects TRBV5-1 to TRBJ1-1; as DNA is missing, the TRBD1 call by TCRdb cannot be tested. The V gene's germline CDR1 is SGHRS and CDR2 YFSETQ. The CDR3 is 18 amino acids. The CDR3 here is CASSARDPLEEMNTEAFF. The entire variable domain, with the rest obtained from reference TRBV5-1 and TRBJ1-1, is as follows: KAGVTQTPRYLIKTRGQQVTLSCSPISGHRSVSWYQQTPGQGLQFLFEYFSETQRNKGNFPGRFSGRQFSNSRSEMNVSTLELGDSALYLCASSARDPLEEMNTEAFFGQGTRLTVV.

This rearrangement joins TRBV7-9 to TRBJ1-5; TCRdb's assignment of TRBD1 cannot be checked, as there is no DNA. The germline gives CDR1 SEHNR, CDR2 FQNEAQ (reference sequence). The CDR3 runs to 13 residues. The CDR3 sequence is CASSRQGDQPQHF. Drawing the rest from reference TRBV7-9 and TRBJ1-5, the complete variable domain is DTGVSQNPRHKITKRGQNVTFRCDPISEHNRLYWYRQTLGQGPEFLTYFQNEAQLEKSRLLSDRFSAERPKGSFSTLEIQRTEQGDSAMYLCASSRQGDQPQHFGDGTRLSIL.

The rearrangement links TRBV29-1 to TRBJ1-2; TCRdb outputs TRBD1, but without DNA this stays unchecked. CDR3 length equals 12 residues. Germline V CDR1 and CDR2: SQVTM, ANQGSEA. Here the CDR3 reads CSVEGDRVGYAF.

The chain is built from TRBV19 and TRBJ1-6. Germline V lookup: CDR1 LNHDA, CDR2 SQIVND (reference sequence). The CDR3 spans 15 residues. CDR3: CASSIGGSNSSPLHF.